The source of this T cell receptor (beta chain) is a study of cytomegalovirus exposure and HLA in healthy donors. The CDR3 extends over 14 amino acids. The germline V gene encodes CDR1 MNHEY and CDR2 SVGAGI. With V trimmed by 5 bases and J by 7 bases, 8 bases remained unmatched. With 60 Vbeta and 13 Jbeta primers, the PCR was carried out. Under the authors' procedure: About 12 million of the roughly 80 million unique TCR beta chains counted in a later analysis were shared. Sequenced by immunoSEQ multiplex PCR; TCRdb stores in-frame clones only, minus some. That table supplies the V and J calls and clone size; D and trimming were determined from the DNA. The repertoire has a few hundred thousand clones, 80% of them found once; the top ten carry more than 0.3%.

Sequencing used PBMCs. The clonotype originates from a girl aged 2-9 years in good health and CMV-seronegative. The gene calls are TRBV6-5 and TRBJ2-5, with 9 bases fitting TRBD1. CDR3 DNA: TGTGCCAGCAGTCCGGGACAGGGTATCGGGACCCAGTACTTC. It encodes CASSPGQGIGTQYF.